This T cell receptor beta chain was recovered during a study of blood T cell repertoires in COVID-19. Turning to the study itself: The samples span acute and convalescent COVID-19 from the United States, Italy and Spain. Sample material is recorded as cDNA or gDNA derived from T cells, B-cell-depleted T cells, or PBMCs.

In the authors' methods: Reference gene primers were amplified, and this amplification served to estimate nucleated cell counts. TCRdb's table, derived via immunoSEQ multiplex PCR, lists solely in-frame clones and lacks some. That table furnishes V, J and clone size, whereas the DNA furnished D and trimming. There are more than 85,000 clones in the sample; 65% to 90% occur only once, and approximately 25% lies in the top ten. The J segment lost 3 bases and the V segment lost 4 bases, leaving 5 bases of the junction unmatched. CDR1 and CDR2 (germline): LGHNA, YSLEER. The CDR3 sequence is 17 residues long.

This clonotype was sampled from a man in his sixties with acute or convalescent COVID-19. The sample taken for sequencing was peripheral blood. The chain recombines TRBV4-3 with TRBJ2-3; 15 nucleotides line up with TRBD2. The CDR3 DNA is TGCGCCAGCAGCCGGACTAGCGGGGGGGCCGGGACAGATACGCAGTATTTT. Translation: CASSRTSGGAGTDTQYF.